This T cell receptor (beta chain) was recovered during a study of blood T cell repertoires in COVID-19. The CDR3 length is 13 residues. The V and J ends lost 0 bases and 7 bases respectively, with 9 bases between them. The germline V gene encodes CDR1 SGDLS and CDR2 YYNGEE. In the original workflow: Reference gene primer amplification in the assay estimated nucleated cell counts. Repertoires were generated with immunoSEQ multiplex PCR, while TCRdb's copy carries only in-frame clones and drops some. V, J and clone size reflect that table, while D and trimming were determined from the DNA. In the table there are about 150,000 clones, around 91% of which are singletons.

The J gene is TRBJ2-3, the V gene TRBV9, with D perhaps TRBD2 (5 bases). Material for sequencing was peripheral blood. This TCR came from a woman aged 40 to 49 with acute or convalescent COVID-19. The CDR3 sequence is CASSVVSGNTQYF. DNA of the CDR3: TGTGCCAGCAGCGTAGTGAGCGGCAATACGCAGTATTTT.